The 8 T cell receptor beta chains given below trace back to one sample, sequenced in a study of T cell responses to AZD1222 COVID-19 vaccine. This table comes from immunoSEQ multiplex PCR, and its TCRdb copy is limited to in-frame clones, with some not included. There are around 170,000 clones in the sample; approximately 86% occur only once, and roughly 10% lies in the top ten. The sample was peripheral blood, taken 28 days after the second AZD1222 dose. Receptors originate from an adult who received the AZD1222 COVID-19 vaccine.

V gene TRBV19 combines with J gene TRBJ2-7; the D gene is possibly TRBD2 (7 bases). The CDR3 loop spans 14 amino acids. Trimming shortened V by 3 bases and J by 2 bases, and 11 bases separated the two germline ends. CDR1 is LNHDA and CDR2 is SQIVND in the germline V gene (reference sequence). The CDR3, as DNA: TGTGCCAGTAGTATGGGGGGGCGCGCCTACGAGCAGTACTTC. Protein: CASSMGGRAYEQYF.

This clone was observed a handful of times. The chain couples TRBV4-2 to TRBJ1-4; TRBD1 is a possible D gene (5 bases). This CDR3 comprises 14 residues. The V end was cut by 1 base, the J end by 7 bases, with 10 bases between. The germline gives CDR1 LGHNA, CDR2 YNFKEQ. The CDR3 protein is CASSQATGTEKLFF. DNA of the CDR3: TGTGCCAGCAGCCAAGCTACAGGAACTGAAAAACTGTTTTTT.

V gene TRBV24-1 combines with J gene TRBJ2-2; unclear D gene. Trimming removed 3 bases at V and 9 bases at J, with 10 bases between. The CDR3 has 13 amino acids. Germline CDR1 KGHDR, CDR2 SFDVKD. The CDR3 DNA reads TGTGCCACCAGTGATGGGCCCCTCTGGGAGCTGTTTTTT. This encodes CATSDGPLWELFF.

The chain couples TRBV6-1 to TRBJ1-1, with a weak D call TRBD1 (5 bases). The V end lost 0 bases, the J end lost 6 bases, and 8 bases lay between the germline ends. The CDR3 loop spans 13 amino acids. Per the germline V gene, CDR1 is MNHNS and CDR2 is SASEGT. The CDR3 region has the DNA TGTGCCAGCAGTGAAGCGAGGGGCGCTGAAGCTTTCTTT. Protein sequence: CASSEARGAEAFF.

The chain combines TRBV5-1 with TRBJ1-5; 9 nucleotides match TRBD1. The CDR3 runs 15 residues. Germline V gives CDR1 SGHRS, CDR2 YFSETQ. Unmatched junction bases numbered 8, after V lost 4 bases and J lost 6 bases. The CDR3 here is CASSPDGTGLQPQHF. CDR3 nucleotide sequence: TGCGCCAGCAGCCCTGACGGGACAGGGCTTCAGCCCCAGCATTTT.

The rearrangement uses TRBV6-4 and TRBJ2-5; 10 nucleotides line up with TRBD1. Trimming at V came to 1 base and at J to 5 bases, leaving 13 bases not matched to a gene. The CDR3 runs 18 residues. Per germline, CDR1 MRHNA and CDR2 SNTAGT. The CDR3 protein is CASSDYHPTGTGDETQYF. CDR3 coding DNA: TGTGCCAGCAGTGACTACCACCCAACCGGGACAGGGGATGAGACCCAGTACTTC.

The J gene is TRBJ2-4, the V gene TRBV6-2 or TRBV6-3, with a weak D call TRBD1 (6 bases). V dropped 4 bases and J dropped 5 bases, with 27 bases sitting between them. CDR1 and CDR2 from the germline V gene are MNHEY and SVGEGT. This CDR3 comprises 19 residues. In nucleotides, the CDR3 is TGTGCCAGCAGTTGGGACATGTTGTCTCAGATAGTCGTCCAAAACATTCAGTACTTC. Amino acids: CASSWDMLSQIVVQNIQYF.

This sequence joins TRBV5-4 and TRBJ2-1; TRBD1 aligns across 7 bases. The CDR3 sequence is 13 residues long. V shed 3 bases, J shed 7 bases, and the junction held 4 bases outside the gene matches. CDR1 SGHNT and CDR2 YYREEE come from the germline V gene (reference sequence). The CDR3 coding sequence is TGTGCCAGCAGCTGGGAACAGGGGAATGAGCAGTTCTTC. Translating it yields CASSWEQGNEQFF.